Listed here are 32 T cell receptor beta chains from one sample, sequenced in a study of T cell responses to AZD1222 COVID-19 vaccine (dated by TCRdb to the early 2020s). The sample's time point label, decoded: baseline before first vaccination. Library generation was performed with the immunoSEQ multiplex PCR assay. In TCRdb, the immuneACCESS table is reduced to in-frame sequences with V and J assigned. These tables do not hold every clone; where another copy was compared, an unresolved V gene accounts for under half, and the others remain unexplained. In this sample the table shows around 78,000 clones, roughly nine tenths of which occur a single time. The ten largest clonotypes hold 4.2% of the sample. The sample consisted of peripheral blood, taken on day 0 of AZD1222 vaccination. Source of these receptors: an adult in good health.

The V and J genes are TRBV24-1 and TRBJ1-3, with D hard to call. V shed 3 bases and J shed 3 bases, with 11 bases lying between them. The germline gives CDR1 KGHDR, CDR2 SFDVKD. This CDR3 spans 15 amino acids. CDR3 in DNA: TGTGCCACCAGTGATAACCGGGCCTATGGAAACACCATATATTTT. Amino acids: CATSDNRAYGNTIYF.

The CDR3 sequence is CASSDGRAHGYTF. Written as DNA, the CDR3 is TGTGCCAGCTCAGACGGGAGAGCCCATGGCTACACCTTC. The chain combines TRBV18 with TRBJ1-2; D uncertain. Trimming shortened V by 5 bases and J by 6 bases, and 13 bases separated the two germline ends. The CDR3 contains 13 residues. Germline values: CDR1 KGHSH, CDR2 LQKENI.

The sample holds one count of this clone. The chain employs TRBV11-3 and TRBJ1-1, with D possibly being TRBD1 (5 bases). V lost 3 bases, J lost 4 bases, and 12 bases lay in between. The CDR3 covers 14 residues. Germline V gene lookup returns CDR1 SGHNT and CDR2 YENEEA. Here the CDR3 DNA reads TGTGCCAGCAGCTTTTCGCAGGGTTCCACTGAAGCTTTCTTT. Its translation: CASSFSQGSTEAFF.

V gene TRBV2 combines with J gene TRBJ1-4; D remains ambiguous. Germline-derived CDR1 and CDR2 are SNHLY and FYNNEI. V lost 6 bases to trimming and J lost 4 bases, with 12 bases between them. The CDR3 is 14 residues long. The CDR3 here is CASSESRNNEKLFF. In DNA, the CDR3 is TGTGCCAGCAGCGAGTCCCGAAATAATGAAAAACTGTTTTTT.

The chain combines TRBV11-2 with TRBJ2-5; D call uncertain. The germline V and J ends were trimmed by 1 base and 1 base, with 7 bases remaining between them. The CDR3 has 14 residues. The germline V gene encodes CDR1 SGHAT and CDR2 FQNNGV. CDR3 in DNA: TGTGCCAGCAGCTTAGGGCGGCTCCAAGAGACCCAGTACTTC. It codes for CASSLGRLQETQYF. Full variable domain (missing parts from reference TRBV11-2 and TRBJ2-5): EAGVAQSPRYKIIEKRQSVAFWCNPISGHATLYWYQQILGQGPKLLIQFQNNGVVDDSQLPKDRFSAERLKGVDSTLKIQPAKLEDSAVYLCASSLGRLQETQYFGPGTRLLVL.

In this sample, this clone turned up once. The CDR3 region has the DNA TGCAGTGCTGGACTGTCGAGTGGCTACACCTTC. Residues: CSAGLSSGYTF. The chain combines TRBV20-1 with TRBJ1-2; D uncertain. Germline CDR1 and CDR2: DFQATT and SNEGSKA (reference sequence). Between the trimmed V and J ends, which lost 5 bases and 7 bases, there was a span of 11 bases. There are 11 residues in the CDR3.

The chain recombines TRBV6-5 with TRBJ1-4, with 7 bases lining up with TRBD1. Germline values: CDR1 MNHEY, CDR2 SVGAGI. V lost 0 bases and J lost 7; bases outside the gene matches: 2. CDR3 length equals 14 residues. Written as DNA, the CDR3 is TGTGCCAGCAGTTACTCCGGGACAGCTGAAAAACTGTTTTTT. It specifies CASSYSGTAEKLFF.

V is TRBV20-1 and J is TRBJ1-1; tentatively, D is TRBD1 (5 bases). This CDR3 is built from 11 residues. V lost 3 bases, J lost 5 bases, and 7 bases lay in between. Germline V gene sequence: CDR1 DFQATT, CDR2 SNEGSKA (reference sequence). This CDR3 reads CSASQGTEAFF. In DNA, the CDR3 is TGCAGTGCTAGTCAGGGAACTGAAGCTTTCTTT.

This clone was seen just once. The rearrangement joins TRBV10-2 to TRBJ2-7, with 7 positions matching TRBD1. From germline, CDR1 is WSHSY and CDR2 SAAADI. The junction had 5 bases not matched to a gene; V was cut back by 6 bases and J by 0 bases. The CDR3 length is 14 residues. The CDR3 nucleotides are TGCGCCAGCAGCGGCAGGGGGAGCTCCTACGAGCAGTACTTC. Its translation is CASSGRGSSYEQYF.

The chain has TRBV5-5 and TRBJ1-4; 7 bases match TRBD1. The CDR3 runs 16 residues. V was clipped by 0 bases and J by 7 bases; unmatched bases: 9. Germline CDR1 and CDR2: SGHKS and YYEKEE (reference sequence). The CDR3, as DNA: TGTGCCAGCAGCTTGGGCGGTACAGGGGCAGGTGAAAAACTGTTTTTT. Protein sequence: CASSLGGTGAGEKLFF. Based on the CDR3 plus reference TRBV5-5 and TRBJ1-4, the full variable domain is DAGVTQSPTHLIKTRGQQVTLRCSPISGHKSVSWYQQVLGQGPQFIFQYYEKEERGRGNFPDRFSARQFPNYSSELNVNALLLGDSALYLCASSLGGTGAGEKLFFGSGTQLSVL.

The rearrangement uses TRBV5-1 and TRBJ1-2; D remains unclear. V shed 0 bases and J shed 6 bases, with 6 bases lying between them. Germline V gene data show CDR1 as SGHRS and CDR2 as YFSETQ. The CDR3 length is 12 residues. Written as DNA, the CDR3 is TGCGCCAGCAGCTTGGCGGGAGATGGCTACACCTTC. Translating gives CASSLAGDGYTF.

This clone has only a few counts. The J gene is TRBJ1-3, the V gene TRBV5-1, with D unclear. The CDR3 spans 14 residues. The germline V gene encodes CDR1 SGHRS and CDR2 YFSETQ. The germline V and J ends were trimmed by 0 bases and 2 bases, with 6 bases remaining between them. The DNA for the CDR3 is TGCGCCAGCAGCTTGGGGGGTACTGGAAACACCATATATTTT. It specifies CASSLGGTGNTIYF.

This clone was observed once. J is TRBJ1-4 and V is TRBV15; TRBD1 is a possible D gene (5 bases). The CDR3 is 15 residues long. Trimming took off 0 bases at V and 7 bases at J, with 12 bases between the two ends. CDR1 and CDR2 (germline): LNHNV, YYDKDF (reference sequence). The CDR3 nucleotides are TGTGCCACCAGCAGAGACGGCAGGGCGGCTGAAAAACTGTTTTTT. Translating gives CATSRDGRAAEKLFF.

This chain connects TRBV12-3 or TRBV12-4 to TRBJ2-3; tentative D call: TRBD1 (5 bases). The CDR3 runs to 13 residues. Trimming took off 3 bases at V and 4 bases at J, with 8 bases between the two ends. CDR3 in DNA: TGTGCCAGCAGTTTCCAGGGTGCAGATACGCAGTATTTT. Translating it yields CASSFQGADTQYF.

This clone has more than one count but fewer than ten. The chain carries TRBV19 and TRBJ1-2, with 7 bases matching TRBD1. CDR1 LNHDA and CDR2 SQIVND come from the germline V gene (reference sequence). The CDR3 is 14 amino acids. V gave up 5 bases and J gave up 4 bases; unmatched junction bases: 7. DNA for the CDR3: TGTGCCAGTAGTTCCCCAGGGGGTGGCTATGGCTACACCTTC. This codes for CASSSPGGGYGYTF.

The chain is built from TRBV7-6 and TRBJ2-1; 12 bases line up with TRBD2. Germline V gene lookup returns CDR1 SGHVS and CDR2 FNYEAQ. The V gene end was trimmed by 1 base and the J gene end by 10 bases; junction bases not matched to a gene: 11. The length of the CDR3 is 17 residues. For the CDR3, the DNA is TGTGCCAGCAGCTTAGTCGTTTCTAGCGGGAGGGCCGGAGAGCAGTTCTTC. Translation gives CASSLVVSSGRAGEQFF.

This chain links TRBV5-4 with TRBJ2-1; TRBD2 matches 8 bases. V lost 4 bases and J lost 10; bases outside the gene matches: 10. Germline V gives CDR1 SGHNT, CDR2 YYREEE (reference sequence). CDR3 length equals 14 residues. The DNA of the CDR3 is TGTGCCAGCAGCCAGGGGACTAGGAATTGGGAGCAGTTCTTC. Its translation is CASSQGTRNWEQFF.

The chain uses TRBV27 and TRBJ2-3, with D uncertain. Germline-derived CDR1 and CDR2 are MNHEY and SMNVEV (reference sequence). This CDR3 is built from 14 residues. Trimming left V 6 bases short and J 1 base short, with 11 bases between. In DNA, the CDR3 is TGTGCCAGCAGCACGCGAAGGCGCACAGATACGCAGTATTTT. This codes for CASSTRRRTDTQYF.

The CDR3 coding sequence is TGTGCCAGCAGCTTAACGCGGGAGGGAAACGAGCAGTTCTTC. This translates into CASSLTREGNEQFF. The chain recombines TRBV7-3 with TRBJ2-1, with 9 positions matching TRBD2. The V segment lost 0 bases and the J segment 10 bases; nucleotides outside the gene matches: 4. The germline gives CDR1 SGHTA, CDR2 FQGTGA. CDR3 length: 14 residues. Full variable domain (rest looked up from reference TRBV7-3 and TRBJ2-1): GAGVSQTPSNKVTEKGKYVELRCDPISGHTALYWYRQSLGQGPEFLIYFQGTGAADDSGLPNDRFFAVRPEGSVSTLKIQRTERGDSAVYLCASSLTREGNEQFFGPGTRLTVL.

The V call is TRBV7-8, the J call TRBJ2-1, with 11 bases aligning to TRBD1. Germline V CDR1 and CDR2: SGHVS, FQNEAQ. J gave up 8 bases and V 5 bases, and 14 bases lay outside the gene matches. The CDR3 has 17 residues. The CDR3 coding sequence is TGTGCCAGCAGCCTGTTAAGGGACAGGGGGTTTTATGATGAGCAGTTCTTC. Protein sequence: CASSLLRDRGFYDEQFF.

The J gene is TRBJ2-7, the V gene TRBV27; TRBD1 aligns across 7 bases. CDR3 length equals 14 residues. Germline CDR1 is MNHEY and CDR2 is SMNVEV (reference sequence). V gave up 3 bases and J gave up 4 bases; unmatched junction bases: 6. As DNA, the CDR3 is TGTGCCAGCAGTTTCCTGGACAGGTCTTACGAGCAGTACTTC. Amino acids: CASSFLDRSYEQYF.

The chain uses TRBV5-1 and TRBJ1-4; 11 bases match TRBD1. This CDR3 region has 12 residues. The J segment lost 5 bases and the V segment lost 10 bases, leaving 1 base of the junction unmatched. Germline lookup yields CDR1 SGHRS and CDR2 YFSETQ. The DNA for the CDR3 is TGCGCCCGGGACAGGGGGAATGAAAAACTGTTTTTT. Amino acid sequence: CARDRGNEKLFF. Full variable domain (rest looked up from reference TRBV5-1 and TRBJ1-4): KAGVTQTPRYLIKTRGQQVTLSCSPISGHRSVSWYQQTPGQGLQFLFEYFSETQRNKGNFPGRFSGRQFSNSRSEMNVSTLELGDSALYLCARDRGNEKLFFGSGTQLSVL.

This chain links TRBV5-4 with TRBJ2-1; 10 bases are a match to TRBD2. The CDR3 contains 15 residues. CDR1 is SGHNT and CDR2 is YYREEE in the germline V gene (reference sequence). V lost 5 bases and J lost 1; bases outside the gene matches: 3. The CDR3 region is CASRQGLASYNEQFF. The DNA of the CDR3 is TGTGCCAGCAGACAGGGACTAGCGTCCTACAATGAGCAGTTCTTC.

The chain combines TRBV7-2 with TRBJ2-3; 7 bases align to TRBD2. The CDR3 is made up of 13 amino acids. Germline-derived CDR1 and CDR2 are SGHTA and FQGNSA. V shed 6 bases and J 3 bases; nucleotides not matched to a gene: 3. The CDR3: CASSWGGTDTQYF. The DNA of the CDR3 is TGTGCCAGCAGTTGGGGAGGGACAGATACGCAGTATTTT.

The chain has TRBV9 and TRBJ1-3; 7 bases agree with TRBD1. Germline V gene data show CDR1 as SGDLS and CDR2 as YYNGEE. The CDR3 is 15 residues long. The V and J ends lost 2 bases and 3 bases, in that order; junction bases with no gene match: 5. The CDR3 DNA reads TGTGCCAGCAGCGTTCAAGGGACAGTTGGAAACACCATATATTTT. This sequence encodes CASSVQGTVGNTIYF.

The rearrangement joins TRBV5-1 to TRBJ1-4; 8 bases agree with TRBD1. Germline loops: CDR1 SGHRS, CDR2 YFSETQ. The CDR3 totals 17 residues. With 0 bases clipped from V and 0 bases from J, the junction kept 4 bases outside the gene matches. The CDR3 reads CASSLEGQESTNEKLFF. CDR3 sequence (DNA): TGCGCCAGCAGCTTGGAGGGACAGGAGTCAACTAATGAAAAACTGTTTTTT.

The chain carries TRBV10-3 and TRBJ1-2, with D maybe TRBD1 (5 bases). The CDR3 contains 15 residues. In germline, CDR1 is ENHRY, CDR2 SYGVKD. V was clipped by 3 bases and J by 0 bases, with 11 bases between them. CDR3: CAISDSGTTNYGYTF. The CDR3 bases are TGTGCCATCAGTGACTCCGGGACGACTAACTATGGCTACACCTTC.

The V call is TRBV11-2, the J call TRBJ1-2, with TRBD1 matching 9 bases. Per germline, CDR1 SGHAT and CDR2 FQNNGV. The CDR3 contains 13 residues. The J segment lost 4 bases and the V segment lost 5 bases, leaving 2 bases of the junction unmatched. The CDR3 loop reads CASSQGQGYGYTF. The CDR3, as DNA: TGTGCCAGCAGCCAGGGACAGGGCTATGGCTACACCTTC.

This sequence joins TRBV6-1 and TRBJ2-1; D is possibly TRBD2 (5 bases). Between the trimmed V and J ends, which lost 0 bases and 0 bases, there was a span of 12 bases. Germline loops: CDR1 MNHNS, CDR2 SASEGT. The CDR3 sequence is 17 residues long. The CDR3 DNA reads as TGTGCCAGCAGTGAAGCGTCGGGGATCCCCTCCTACAATGAGCAGTTCTTC. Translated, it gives CASSEASGIPSYNEQFF.

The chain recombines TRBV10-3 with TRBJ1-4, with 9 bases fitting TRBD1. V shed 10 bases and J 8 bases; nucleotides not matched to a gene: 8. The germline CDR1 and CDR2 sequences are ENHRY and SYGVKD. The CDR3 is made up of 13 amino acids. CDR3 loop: CANRAQGAEKLFF. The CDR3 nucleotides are TGTGCCAACAGGGCACAGGGGGCCGAAAAACTGTTTTTT.

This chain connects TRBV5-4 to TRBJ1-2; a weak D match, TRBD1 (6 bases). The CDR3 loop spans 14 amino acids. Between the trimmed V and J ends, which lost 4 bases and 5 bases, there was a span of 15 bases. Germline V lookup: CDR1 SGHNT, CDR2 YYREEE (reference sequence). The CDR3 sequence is CASSPWGAAYGYTF. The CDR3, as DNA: TGTGCCAGCAGCCCCTGGGGGGCGGCATATGGCTACACCTTC.

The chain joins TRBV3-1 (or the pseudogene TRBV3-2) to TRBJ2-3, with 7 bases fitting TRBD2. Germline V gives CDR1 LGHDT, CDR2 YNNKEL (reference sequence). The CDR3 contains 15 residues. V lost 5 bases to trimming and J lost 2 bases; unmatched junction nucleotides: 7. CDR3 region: CASSFTGGTTDTQYF. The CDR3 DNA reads TGTGCCAGCAGCTTCACCGGGGGGACCACAGATACGCAGTATTTT.